The T cell receptor beta chain under discussion was sequenced for a study of T cells after posttransplantation cyclophosphamide. Notes on the study in general: TRB clonality was highly associated with recipient CMV seropositivity and reactivation. Skin or GI-infiltrating T cells shared few TRB sequences with blood. Later blood repertoires were often dominated by clones from the donor CD8+ memory compartment.

Treatment was busulfan-fludarabine conditioning, a marrow graft, and cyclophosphamide on days +3 and +4. Clones were sequenced by immunoSEQ multiplex PCR, and TCRdb holds only the in-frame ones, with some missing. The sample is made up of 5,900 or so clones, none counted only once. Germline V lookup: CDR1 MNHNS, CDR2 SASEGT. The CDR3 extends over 13 amino acids. V lost 2 bases and J lost 3, with 8 bases in between. In this sample, this clone turned up many times. No antigen is known for it. This TCR was sampled from a female patient between 30 and 40 years old who received an allogeneic stem cell transplant from an unrelated donor, was CMV-positive, and had acute and chronic GVHD. The graft donor may have contributed some T cells. The sequencing used PBMCs, collected after allogeneic stem cell transplant with posttransplant cyclophosphamide. The chain joins TRBV6-1 to TRBJ2-7; the D is unclear. In DNA form, the CDR3 reads TGTGCCAGCAGTGAACAGCGCCTCTACGAGCAGTACTTC. Encoded protein: CASSEQRLYEQYF.